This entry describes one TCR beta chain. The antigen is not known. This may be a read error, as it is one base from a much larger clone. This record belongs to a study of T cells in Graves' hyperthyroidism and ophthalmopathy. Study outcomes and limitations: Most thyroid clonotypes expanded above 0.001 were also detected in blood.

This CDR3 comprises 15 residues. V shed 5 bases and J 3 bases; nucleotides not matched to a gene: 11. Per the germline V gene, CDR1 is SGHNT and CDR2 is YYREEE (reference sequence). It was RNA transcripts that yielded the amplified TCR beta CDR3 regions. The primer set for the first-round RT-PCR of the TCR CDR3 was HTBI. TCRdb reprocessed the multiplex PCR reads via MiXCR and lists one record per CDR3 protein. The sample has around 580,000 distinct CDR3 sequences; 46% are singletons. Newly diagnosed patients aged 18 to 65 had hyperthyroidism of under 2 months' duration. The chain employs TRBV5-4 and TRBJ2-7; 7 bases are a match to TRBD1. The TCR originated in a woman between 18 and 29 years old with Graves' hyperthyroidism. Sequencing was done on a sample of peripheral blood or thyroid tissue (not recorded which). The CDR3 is CASRDDRVNDYEQYF. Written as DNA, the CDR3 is TGTGCCAGCAGAGACGACAGGGTGAATGACTACGAGCAGTACTTC.